Given below is one T cell receptor (beta chain) in context. This clonotype was found a few times. Which antigen it targets is not known. Per-base quality was not reported, and no clone a single base away is much larger than it. Sample time point, as interpreted from the label and publication: newly diagnosed GD, antithyroid drugs for less than 3 months. RNA was extracted from PBMCs in TRIzol for both TCR sequencing and RNA sequencing. Graves' disease was diagnosed according to American Thyroid Association guidelines. Patients were recruited from an endocrinology department in Xi'an, China. Each patient gave roughly 8.4 milliliters of peripheral blood, collected in an EDTA anticoagulant tube. Ficoll Paque Plus density gradient separation was used to isolate PBMCs, and no further T cell sorting was done. RNA quality was checked with an Agilent 2100 Bioanalyzer and agarose gel, and concentration with a NanoDrop 2000.

The data are from a study of regulatory T cells in long-lasting Graves disease (dated by TCRdb to about 2021). Some background on the complete study: Patients with newly diagnosed Graves' disease had been on antithyroid drugs for under 3 months. Peripheral blood TCR sequencing and RNA sequencing compared persistent Graves' disease patients with newly diagnosed Graves' disease patients. The study was conducted in China and was registered as a clinical trial. A total of some 33 samples were covered by TCR sequencing, comprising around 13 persistent and around 20 newly diagnosed Graves' disease patients.

Study-wide findings and limitations: Lower TCR Shannon entropy and fewer highly expanded clones were observed in persistent Graves' disease patients than in newly diagnosed patients, which suggested clonal expansion. The small sample size was acknowledged by the authors as a limitation that may reduce accuracy. Persistent patients shared more public clonotypes among themselves (fewer than 3,000) than newly diagnosed patients did (approximately 900). Peripheral blood alone was examined, since thyroid tissue, which constituted the primary lesion, could not be accessed. Only the TCR beta chain was sequenced and analyzed. Preferential use of TRBV28, TRBJ1-2 and TRBJ2-5 was observed in persistent disease, whereas TRBV20-1 and TRBJ2-1 were favored in newly diagnosed disease.

V is cut by 2 bases and J by 2 bases, and the space between the germline ends is 21 bases. CDR1 and CDR2 (SGHTA, FQGNSA) derive from the germline V gene. The CDR3 holds 18 amino acids from the cysteine to the phenylalanine. The entry retains the CDR3 DNA only, 54 bases that are in frame from base 1. Library preparation used multiplex PCR. TCRdb lists the instrument as Illumina HiSeq 4000. iRepertoire HTBI primers and Arm-PCR amplification of CDR3 regions were used to construct TCR beta libraries. Gel purification was performed on PCR products prior to sequencing. As for the original processing: A total of around 66 TRBV and some 15 TRBJ segments were identified across samples and were used for gene usage analysis of CDR3 amino acid clonotypes. COPE and FqMerger were used to merge the filtered high-quality paired reads into contigs. BLAST was used to align contigs to the IMGT TRBV, TRBD and TRBJ reference genes, and CDR3 was defined following IMGT. Any clonotype with a frequency above 0.1% was counted as a highly expanded clone. Shannon entropy was used to measure repertoire diversity, and the Gini coefficient was used to measure V-J evenness. Public clonotypes were defined as clonotypes shared by more than one individual. TCRdb cleaned the public reads at Q25 with fastp, built clones with MiXCR and kept in-frame beta chains. Rows with one shared CDR3 protein collapse into an entry with the most common genes and DNA. These V and J calls originate from TCRdb's pipeline instead of the authors' own analysis. The sample table holds some 410,000 distinct CDR3 sequences, of which over 15% were seen once. The ten largest account for approximately 12% of the sample.

These data also formed part of another study, on T cells in Graves' hyperthyroidism and ophthalmopathy. The second study reports: A patient counted as having stable Graves' hyperthyroidism if no progression to ophthalmopathy occurred over 18 months of follow-up. The hyperthyroidism patients were between 18 and 65 years old and newly diagnosed, with a disease duration of less than 2 months. Any patient with an uncontrolled infection, another autoimmune disease, pregnancy or lactation was excluded. Diagnoses were based on clinical symptoms, serum thyroxine and TRAb, thyroid ultrasound and orbital computed tomography. A first-round RT-PCR of the TCR CDR3 used the HTBI primer set with the Qiagen OneStep RT-PCR kit. Most expanded thyroid clonotypes (frequency above 0.001) were also detected in blood, suggesting blood repertoires may reflect thyroid immune responses. Ophthalmopathy was separated from stable hyperthyroidism by a 13 V-J signature model, with 87.88% sensitivity and about 81% specificity obtained in cross-validation and 80%/75% obtained in testing. In validation, the model predicted progression to ophthalmopathy a median of approximately 6.6 months before onset, with approximately 68% sensitivity and nearly 75% specificity. A discovery cohort of about 95 patients, roughly 45 with Graves' ophthalmopathy and about 58 with stable Graves' hyperthyroidism, was used to find distinguishing TCR V-J signatures. Prospective prediction of ophthalmopathy was tested in an independent validation cohort consisting of some 19 hyperthyroidism patients and 15 or so patients who later progressed to ophthalmopathy. The 95 to 100 discovery patients were randomly divided into training and test sets at a 7:3 ratio. In addition, the study compared T-cell repertoires in thyroid tissue and in blood from about six Graves' hyperthyroidism patients. After blood sampling, hyperthyroidism patients were treated with methimazole at a starting dose of 30 mg daily, and ophthalmopathy patients were treated with high-dose intravenous methylprednisolone. Libraries were constructed in a second round of multiplex PCR, after which size selection and purification were performed. Sequencing of the libraries was done on an Illumina HiSeq2000 using paired-end 100 bp reads. Raw data were processed with SOAPnuke, discarding reads with adapters, uncalled bases, mean Phred below 15, or no exact constant-primer or identifier match. COPE v1.2.5 was used to merge high-quality paired reads, and clonotypes were defined as unique nucleotide sequences. Clonotypes were aligned to IMGT TRBV, TRBD and TRBJ reference segments using MiTCR v1.1. The analysis was restricted to V-J combinations with a frequency above 0.0001, which together covered 99% to 99.2% of the repertoires. The TCS score was defined as the ratio of F50 (clonal expansion) to E x V (chaos), calculated using BLOSUM62-based TCRdist between CDR3 peptides within each V-J. Welch's t-statistics and random forest reduced 514 V-J features to 13, which were used in a naive Bayes classifier (R e1071). Sample size was not statistically predetermined, and investigators were not blinded to group allocation. The paper describes TCR Vbeta CDR3 sequencing of roughly 130 peripheral blood samples, made up of around 41 ophthalmopathy patients, some 80 hyperthyroidism patients and roughly 17 progressor patients.

Recombination joined TRBV7-2 with TRBJ1-2; the D gene is not confidently resolved. The sequencing used peripheral blood mononuclear cells (PBMCs), collected at new diagnosis, from a patient treated with antithyroid drugs. This TCR came from a woman aged 30 to 39 with Graves disease. Donor details come from another sample of the same person, matched by shared clones. The CDR3 amino acid sequence is: CASSLNPQFLDGNYGYTF. The sequenced DNA: TGTGCCAGCAGCTTAAATCCCCAGTTTTTGGACGGGAACTATGGCTACACCTTC.